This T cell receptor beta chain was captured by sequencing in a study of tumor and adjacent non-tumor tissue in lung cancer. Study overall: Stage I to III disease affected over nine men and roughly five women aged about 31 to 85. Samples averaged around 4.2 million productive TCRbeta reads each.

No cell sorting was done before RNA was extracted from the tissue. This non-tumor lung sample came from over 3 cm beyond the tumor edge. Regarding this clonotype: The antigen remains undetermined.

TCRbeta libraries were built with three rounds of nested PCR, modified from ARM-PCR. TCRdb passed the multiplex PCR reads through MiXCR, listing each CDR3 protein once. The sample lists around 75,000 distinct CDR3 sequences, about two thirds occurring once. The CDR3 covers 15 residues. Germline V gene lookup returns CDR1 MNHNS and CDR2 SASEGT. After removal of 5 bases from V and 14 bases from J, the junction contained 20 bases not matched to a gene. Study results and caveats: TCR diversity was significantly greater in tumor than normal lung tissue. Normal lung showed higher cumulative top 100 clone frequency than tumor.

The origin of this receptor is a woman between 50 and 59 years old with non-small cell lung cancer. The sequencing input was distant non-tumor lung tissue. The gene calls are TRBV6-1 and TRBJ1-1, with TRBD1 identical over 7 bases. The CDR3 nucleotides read TGTGCCAGCAGTATAGGACAGGTTGTAGGCACTGAATCCTTCTTT. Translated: CASSIGQVVGTESFF.